This T cell receptor beta chain was identified in a study of T cells in Graves' hyperthyroidism and ophthalmopathy. Study-wide background: Initial diagnosis, before any treatment, was when peripheral blood was collected. Whole-study results and caveats: Among thyroid clonotypes expanded above 0.001, most also appeared in blood.

This CDR3 spans 16 amino acids. With 2 bases removed from V and 4 bases from J, the gap between germline ends came to 15 bases. CDR1 LGHNA and CDR2 YNFKEQ come from the germline V gene. The table lists this clonotype with a few counts. Its cognate antigen is unknown. The TCR beta CDR3 regions underwent amplification using RNA transcripts as the source. Using the HTBI primer set, a first-round RT-PCR was run on the TCR CDR3. Each CDR3 protein is one row after TCRdb ran MiXCR on the multiplex PCR reads. This sample has about 500,000 distinct CDR3 sequences, with 17% found just once. Uncontrolled infection, other autoimmune disease, pregnancy or lactation disqualified patients from enrolment. Fresh 10 ml peripheral blood yielded PBMCs.

This TCR came from a woman under 30 with Graves' ophthalmopathy. Sequencing input: blood. The rearrangement joins TRBV4-2 to TRBJ2-1; no definite D call. DNA for the CDR3: TGTGCCAGCAGCCAACCGAAGGAAGGTCTATACAATGAGCAGTTCTTC. This gives the protein CASSQPKEGLYNEQFF.